This T cell receptor (beta chain) is drawn from a study of T cells in Graves' hyperthyroidism and ophthalmopathy. As for the study in general: Peripheral blood was obtained at initial diagnosis, preceding any treatment.

V was cut by 7 bases and J by 3 bases, with 13 bases left in between. The CDR3 contains 14 residues. Among ophthalmopathy patients, the Clinical Activity Score reached at least 3, the NOSPECS grade reached at least 4, and duration remained under 3 months. Diagnoses rested on clinical symptoms, serum thyroxine and TRAb, thyroid ultrasound and orbital computed tomography. Many counts were recorded for this clonotype. Amplified regions were TCR beta CDR3 sequences from RNA transcripts. The TCR CDR3 was amplified in a first-round RT-PCR using the HTBI primer set. TCRdb re-derived calls from the multiplex PCR reads in MiXCR, one entry per CDR3 protein. The repertoire holds hundreds of thousands of distinct CDR3 sequences, with about 25% as singletons.

The chain joins TRBV12-3 or TRBV12-4 to TRBJ1-5; maybe TRBD1 (6 bases). The specimen sequenced was blood. The TCR comes from a woman aged 40 to 55 with Graves' ophthalmopathy. The CDR3 sequence is CASNLGGPNQPQHF. The CDR3 bases are TGTGCCAGCAACTTGGGGGGGCCCAATCAGCCCCAGCATTTT.